The clone carrying this TCR beta chain was picked up many times. The data belong to a study of regulatory T cells in long-lasting Graves disease. Arm-PCR with iRepertoire HTBI primers amplified the CDR3 regions for these TCR beta libraries. MiXCR was run by TCRdb on the multiplex PCR reads, yielding one entry per CDR3 protein. The sample lists 680,000 or so distinct CDR3 sequences, about 16% occurring once. Noted time point: newly diagnosed GD, antithyroid drugs for less than 3 months. With RNA extracted from PBMCs as input, the TCR library was made. Staff took approximately 9.9 milliliters of peripheral blood and put it into EDTA tubes. This same sample was also part of a study on T cells in Graves' hyperthyroidism and ophthalmopathy.

The sequenced sample was peripheral blood mononuclear cells (PBMCs), obtained at new diagnosis, from a patient treated with antithyroid drugs. This clonotype was sampled from a woman in her 30s with Graves disease.

For the CDR3, the DNA is TGTGCCAGCAGCCCTATCAATTCACCCCTCCACTTT. This encodes CASSPINSPLHF. The J gene is TRBJ1-6, the V gene TRBV28; D is unclear. There are 12 residues in the CDR3. Trimming took off 6 bases at V and 7 bases at J, with 7 bases between the two ends. Looked up from germline, CDR1 is MDHEN and CDR2 is SYDVKM.